Listed below are T cell receptor beta chains from one sample, sequenced in a study of T cell changes during pregnancy in multiple sclerosis. The method was immunoSEQ multiplex PCR; TCRdb's version includes in-frame clones alone and lacks a portion of them. The sample contains over 35,000 clones, 85% to 95% of which appear only once. Sample: CD4+ T cells from peripheral blood mononuclear cells, taken in the second trimester of pregnancy. These receptors were obtained from a female donor with multiple sclerosis, enrolled in a pregnancy study. The CDR3 runs from the conserved cysteine through the conserved F or W. A D gene is named only where the DNA matches it firmly. The listing skips clone size in some rows; elsewhere it reads once, few, many or a size class.

clone_size: NA; d_call: NA; v_call: TRBV7-8; j_call: TRBJ2-7; cdr3_aa: CASSLERKLFPYEQYF; cdr3_nt: TGTGCCAGCAGCTTAGAGAGGAAACTTTTTCCCTACGAGCAGTACTTC
clone_size: NA; d_call: TRBD1; v_call: TRBV5-4; j_call: TRBJ2-4; cdr3_aa: CASSPGQRENIQYF; cdr3_nt: TGTGCCAGCAGCCCGGGACAGAGAGAAAACATTCAGTACTTC
clone_size: NA; d_call: NA; v_call: TRBV15; j_call: TRBJ1-5; cdr3_aa: CATSRDNGPNQPQHF; cdr3_nt: TGTGCCACCAGCAGAGATAATGGGCCTAATCAGCCCCAGCATTTT
clone_size: NA; d_call: NA; v_call: TRBV5-1; j_call: TRBJ2-3; cdr3_aa: CASSLRGGESTDTQYF; cdr3_nt: TGCGCCAGCAGCTTGAGGGGGGGTGAGAGCACAGATACGCAGTATTTT
clone_size: NA; d_call: TRBD2; v_call: TRBV28; j_call: TRBJ2-1; cdr3_aa: CASSPERDSYNEQFF; cdr3_nt: TGTGCCAGCAGTCCGGAGCGGGACTCCTACAATGAGCAGTTCTTC
clone_size: NA; d_call: TRBD1; v_call: TRBV29-1; j_call: TRBJ1-1; cdr3_aa: CSVGAGGEYKEAFF; cdr3_nt: TGCAGCGTTGGGGCAGGGGGTGAGTATAAAGAAGCTTTCTTT
clone_size: NA; d_call: TRBD2; v_call: TRBV25-1; j_call: TRBJ2-3; cdr3_aa: CASTASGGAKDTQYF; cdr3_nt: TGTGCCAGCACAGCTAGCGGGGGGGCCAAAGATACGCAGTATTTT
clone_size: once; d_call: TRBD1; v_call: TRBV6-6; j_call: TRBJ2-5; cdr3_aa: CASKGAKILETQYF; cdr3_nt: TGTGCCAGCAAGGGGGCTAAGATCTTAGAGACCCAGTACTTC
clone_size: NA; d_call: NA; v_call: TRBV1; j_call: TRBJ1-2; cdr3_aa: CTKGQGPLYGYTF; cdr3_nt: TGCACCAAGGGACAGGGACCTTTGTATGGCTACACCTTC
clone_size: NA; d_call: TRBD2; v_call: TRBV4-2; j_call: TRBJ2-3; cdr3_aa: CASSQVFSGGADTQYF; cdr3_nt: TGTGCCAGCAGCCAAGTGTTTAGCGGGGGGGCCGATACGCAGTATTTT
clone_size: NA; d_call: NA; v_call: TRBV15; j_call: TRBJ2-1; cdr3_aa: CATSRDRAGPTNEQFF; cdr3_nt: TGTGCCACCAGCAGAGATCGGGCGGGTCCTACCAATGAGCAGTTCTTC
clone_size: NA; d_call: NA; v_call: TRBV7-8; j_call: TRBJ2-2; cdr3_aa: CASSPRSGEGELFF; cdr3_nt: TGTGCCAGCAGCCCCCGTAGCGGAGAGGGGGAGCTGTTTTTT
clone_size: once; d_call: NA; v_call: TRBV6-5; j_call: TRBJ2-5; cdr3_aa: CASSAPGGMGTQYF; cdr3_nt: TGTGCCAGCAGTGCCCCAGGGGGGATGGGGACCCAGTACTTC
clone_size: NA; d_call: TRBD1; v_call: TRBV6-5; j_call: TRBJ2-7; cdr3_aa: CASSSPTGSYEQYF; cdr3_nt: TGTGCCAGCAGTTCTCCGACAGGGTCCTACGAGCAGTACTTC
clone_size: NA; d_call: NA; v_call: TRBV9; j_call: TRBJ2-2; cdr3_aa: CASSPAAARTNTGELFF; cdr3_nt: TGTGCCAGCAGCCCAGCTGCGGCCAGGACTAACACCGGGGAGCTGTTTTTT
clone_size: NA; d_call: NA; v_call: TRBV5-5; j_call: TRBJ1-6; cdr3_aa: CASSSGADNSPLHF; cdr3_nt: TGTGCCAGCAGCTCCGGTGCGGATAATTCACCCCTCCACTTT
clone_size: NA; d_call: NA; v_call: TRBV2; j_call: TRBJ1-2; cdr3_aa: CASSEETNRILANYGYTF; cdr3_nt: TGTGCCAGCAGTGAAGAAACTAATAGGATTCTAGCTAACTATGGCTACACCTTC
clone_size: NA; d_call: TRBD2; v_call: TRBV9; j_call: TRBJ2-1; cdr3_aa: CASSVSGLANNEQFF; cdr3_nt: TGTGCCAGCAGCGTGTCGGGACTAGCCAACAATGAGCAGTTCTTC
clone_size: NA; d_call: TRBD2; v_call: TRBV7-9; j_call: TRBJ2-4; cdr3_aa: CASSEAGAPPNIQYF; cdr3_nt: TGTGCCAGCAGCGAAGCGGGAGCCCCGCCCAACATTCAGTACTTC
clone_size: NA; d_call: NA; v_call: TRBV15; j_call: TRBJ2-6; cdr3_aa: CATSRGPGPNSGANVLTF; cdr3_nt: TGTGCCACCAGCAGGGGTCCGGGTCCTAACTCTGGGGCCAACGTCCTGACTTTC
clone_size: NA; d_call: TRBD2; v_call: TRBV6-1; j_call: TRBJ2-2; cdr3_aa: CASSALAGVSTGELFF; cdr3_nt: TGTGCCAGCAGTGCGTTAGCGGGAGTCAGCACCGGGGAGCTGTTTTTT
clone_size: NA; d_call: TRBD1; v_call: TRBV10-3; j_call: TRBJ2-2; cdr3_aa: CAISSQGYTGELFF; cdr3_nt: TGTGCCATCAGCTCACAGGGGTACACCGGGGAGCTGTTTTTT
clone_size: once; d_call: NA; v_call: TRBV4-1; j_call: TRBJ2-3; cdr3_aa: CASSLTNRATSTDTQYF; cdr3_nt: TGCGCCAGCAGCCTAACGAACAGGGCCACTAGCACAGATACGCAGTATTTT
clone_size: NA; d_call: NA; v_call: TRBV7-2; j_call: TRBJ2-7; cdr3_aa: CASRFSGNSYEQYF; cdr3_nt: TGTGCCAGCAGATTTAGCGGCAATTCCTACGAGCAGTACTTC
clone_size: NA; d_call: TRBD2; v_call: TRBV7-9; j_call: TRBJ2-5; cdr3_aa: CASSLAGAGETQYF; cdr3_nt: TGTGCCAGCAGCTTAGCGGGAGCGGGGGAGACCCAGTACTTC
clone_size: NA; d_call: NA; v_call: TRBV6-5; j_call: TRBJ2-2; cdr3_aa: CASSYGLATAGELFF; cdr3_nt: TGTGCCAGCAGTTACGGCCTAGCTACGGCCGGGGAGCTGTTTTTT
clone_size: NA; d_call: TRBD2; v_call: TRBV6-5; j_call: TRBJ2-1; cdr3_aa: CASTPLAGGPEQFF; cdr3_nt: TGTGCCAGCACCCCCCTAGCGGGAGGGCCCGAGCAGTTCTTC
clone_size: NA; d_call: TRBD1; v_call: TRBV5-1; j_call: TRBJ2-7; cdr3_aa: CASSSGQGFSLYEQYF; cdr3_nt: TGCGCCAGCAGCTCCGGACAGGGATTTAGTCTCTACGAGCAGTACTTC
clone_size: NA; d_call: NA; v_call: TRBV30; j_call: TRBJ2-7; cdr3_aa: CAWSAGTYEQYF; cdr3_nt: TGTGCCTGGAGCGCCGGGACCTACGAGCAGTACTTC
clone_size: few; d_call: TRBD2; v_call: TRBV5-1; j_call: TRBJ2-3; cdr3_aa: CASSPPGTSGGTDTQYF; cdr3_nt: TGCGCCAGCAGCCCTCCCGGGACTAGCGGGGGCACAGATACGCAGTATTTT
clone_size: NA; d_call: TRBD1; v_call: TRBV27; j_call: TRBJ2-1; cdr3_aa: CASSLFRDRAYNEQFF; cdr3_nt: TGTGCCAGCAGTTTGTTCCGGGACAGGGCGTACAATGAGCAGTTCTTC
clone_size: NA; d_call: NA; v_call: TRBV15; j_call: TRBJ1-2; cdr3_aa: CATSREGGQNYGYTF; cdr3_nt: TGTGCCACCAGCAGAGAAGGAGGACAGAACTATGGCTACACCTTC
clone_size: NA; d_call: NA; v_call: TRBV2; j_call: TRBJ1-5; cdr3_aa: CASSRGLSNQPQHF; cdr3_nt: TGTGCCAGCAGTAGAGGTCTTAGCAATCAGCCCCAGCATTTT
clone_size: NA; d_call: NA; v_call: TRBV18; j_call: TRBJ2-1; cdr3_aa: CASSPLTSPGNEQFF; cdr3_nt: TGTGCCAGCTCACCATTAACTAGCCCTGGTAATGAGCAGTTCTTC
clone_size: NA; d_call: NA; v_call: TRBV7-2; j_call: TRBJ2-5; cdr3_aa: CASSPLRGGETQYF; cdr3_nt: TGTGCCAGCAGCCCTTTGAGGGGGGGGGAGACCCAGTACTTC
clone_size: NA; d_call: NA; v_call: TRBV19; j_call: TRBJ1-1; cdr3_aa: CASKPWGDTEAFF; cdr3_nt: TGTGCCAGTAAACCCTGGGGGGACACTGAAGCTTTCTTT
clone_size: NA; d_call: NA; v_call: TRBV27; j_call: TRBJ1-1; cdr3_aa: CASSSAGPGNTEAFF; cdr3_nt: TGTGCCAGCAGTTCCGCGGGACCTGGGAACACTGAAGCTTTCTTT
clone_size: NA; d_call: NA; v_call: TRBV2; j_call: TRBJ1-2; cdr3_aa: CASSARGGNGYTF; cdr3_nt: TGTGCCAGCAGTGCCCGCGGGGGGAATGGCTACACCTTC
clone_size: NA; d_call: TRBD2; v_call: TRBV19; j_call: TRBJ2-5; cdr3_aa: CASSIDQSGLQETQYF; cdr3_nt: TGTGCCAGTAGTATAGATCAGTCGGGACTACAAGAGACCCAGTACTTC
clone_size: NA; d_call: NA; v_call: TRBV21-1; j_call: TRBJ2-5; cdr3_aa: CASSTSGSKTQYF; cdr3_nt: TGTGCCAGCAGCACTAGCGGGAGTAAGACCCAGTACTTC
clone_size: NA; d_call: NA; v_call: TRBV10-3; j_call: TRBJ1-3; cdr3_aa: CAISDSPSSGNTIYF; cdr3_nt: TGTGCCATCAGTGACTCACCGAGCTCTGGAAACACCATATATTTT
clone_size: few; d_call: TRBD1; v_call: TRBV7-3; j_call: TRBJ2-7; cdr3_aa: CASSPGQLYEQYF; cdr3_nt: TGTGCCAGCAGCCCGGGACAGCTCTACGAGCAGTACTTC
clone_size: few; d_call: TRBD1; v_call: TRBV6-6; j_call: TRBJ1-1; cdr3_aa: CASSPTQGRTEAFF; cdr3_nt: TGTGCCAGCAGCCCCACACAGGGGAGGACTGAAGCTTTCTTT
clone_size: NA; d_call: NA; v_call: TRBV27; j_call: TRBJ2-2; cdr3_aa: CASRGSAGTGELFF; cdr3_nt: TGTGCCAGCAGGGGGAGCGCGGGCACCGGGGAGCTGTTTTTT
clone_size: NA; d_call: TRBD1; v_call: TRBV28; j_call: TRBJ1-2; cdr3_aa: CASSLWTGRGYTF; cdr3_nt: TGTGCCAGCAGTTTATGGACAGGGCGCGGCTACACCTTC
clone_size: NA; d_call: TRBD1; v_call: TRBV13; j_call: TRBJ1-2; cdr3_aa: CASSRSGQVIGYGYTF; cdr3_nt: TGTGCCAGCAGCCGATCGGGACAGGTCATAGGCTATGGCTACACCTTC
clone_size: NA; d_call: TRBD2; v_call: TRBV14; j_call: TRBJ2-1; cdr3_aa: CASSSGLAGLTSYNEQFF; cdr3_nt: TGTGCCAGCAGCTCGGGACTAGCGGGATTAACTTCCTACAATGAGCAGTTCTTC
clone_size: NA; d_call: TRBD1; v_call: TRBV28; j_call: TRBJ2-7; cdr3_aa: CASSSPPGGGQGSYEQYF; cdr3_nt: TGTGCCAGCAGTTCTCCTCCTGGCGGGGGACAGGGGTCCTACGAGCAGTACTTC
clone_size: NA; d_call: NA; v_call: TRBV7-9; j_call: TRBJ1-1; cdr3_aa: CASSITDGRNTEAFF; cdr3_nt: TGTGCCAGCAGCATAACTGACGGGAGGAACACTGAAGCTTTCTTT
clone_size: NA; d_call: NA; v_call: TRBV7-3; j_call: TRBJ2-5; cdr3_aa: CASSLTATGGWETQYF; cdr3_nt: TGTGCCAGCAGCTTAACGGCGACTGGGGGGTGGGAGACCCAGTACTTC
clone_size: NA; d_call: TRBD1; v_call: TRBV9; j_call: TRBJ1-3; cdr3_aa: CASSRSGTGGNTIYF; cdr3_nt: TGTGCCAGCAGCAGATCAGGGACAGGGGGAAACACCATATATTTT
clone_size: NA; d_call: TRBD1; v_call: TRBV7-9; j_call: TRBJ2-5; cdr3_aa: CASRRDRPRETQYF; cdr3_nt: TGTGCCAGCAGGAGGGACAGGCCTAGGGAGACCCAGTACTTC
clone_size: NA; d_call: TRBD1; v_call: TRBV2; j_call: TRBJ2-1; cdr3_aa: CATKGGHASNEQFF; cdr3_nt: TGTGCCACCAAAGGGGGCCATGCATCCAATGAGCAGTTCTTC
clone_size: NA; d_call: TRBD1; v_call: TRBV5-1; j_call: TRBJ1-2; cdr3_aa: CASSWDRDYGYTF; cdr3_nt: TGCGCCAGCAGCTGGGACAGGGACTATGGCTACACCTTC
clone_size: once; d_call: NA; v_call: TRBV7-2; j_call: TRBJ1-5; cdr3_aa: CASSLAGRGQPQHF; cdr3_nt: TGTGCCAGCAGCTTAGCAGGGCGGGGTCAGCCCCAGCATTTT